This TCR beta chain came from a study of regulatory T cells in long-lasting Graves disease (dated by TCRdb to the early 2020s). For the study in its entirety: Newly diagnosed Graves' disease patients had taken antithyroid drugs for less than 3 months. Persistent Graves' disease patients were compared with newly diagnosed Graves' disease patients by peripheral blood TCR sequencing and RNA sequencing. The study was conducted in China and was registered as a clinical trial. A total of roughly 35 samples underwent TCR sequencing: some 13 from persistent and roughly 20 from newly diagnosed Graves' disease patients.

Libraries were constructed by multiplex PCR. The sequencer listed for this sample is Illumina HiSeq 4000. iRepertoire HTBI primers and Arm-PCR amplification of CDR3 regions were used to construct TCR beta libraries. Before sequencing, the PCR products underwent gel purification. Turning to the authors' computational methods: Gene usage analysis of CDR3 amino acid clonotypes used the 50 to 70 TRBV and fewer than 15 TRBJ segments found across samples. COPE and FqMerger were used to merge filtered high-quality paired reads into contigs. BLAST was used to align contigs to the IMGT TRBV, TRBD and TRBJ reference genes, and CDR3 was defined following IMGT. Clonotypes above 0.1% frequency were classified as highly expanded clones. Repertoire diversity was measured by Shannon entropy, and V-J evenness by the Gini coefficient. Public clonotypes were defined as clonotypes shared by more than one individual. Clones were called with MiXCR by TCRdb after fastp trimmed the public reads at Q25, and only in-frame beta chains were retained. Every CDR3 protein is listed once, alongside the most common genes and DNA of its rows. TCRdb's processing, not the study's, gives the V and J calls here. The table for this sample lists about 530,000 distinct CDR3 sequences; about 16% of them were counted only once. The ten largest account for 25% of the sample.

V drops 1 base and J drops 4 bases, leaving 13 bases in between. Including cysteine and phenylalanine, the CDR3 has 15 amino acids. Only the CDR3 part of the read is kept: 45 bases, read in frame from the first base. Reading the germline V gene (reference sequence) gives CDR1 PRHDT and CDR2 FYEKMQ. What the time point label conveys for this sample: newly diagnosed GD, antithyroid drugs for less than 3 months. For both TCR sequencing and RNA sequencing, RNA was extracted from PBMCs in TRIzol. Graves' disease was diagnosed according to American Thyroid Association guidelines. Patients were recruited from an endocrinology department in Xi'an, China. Each patient gave about 10 milliliters of peripheral blood, collected in an EDTA anticoagulant tube. Ficoll Paque Plus density gradient separation was used to isolate PBMCs, and no further T cell sorting was done. An Agilent 2100 Bioanalyzer and agarose gel were used to assess RNA quality, and a NanoDrop 2000 was used to measure RNA concentration.

This clonotype was seen a handful of times. Its target antigen remains unknown. No much larger clonotype is one base removed from it; base qualities were not supplied. Beyond this particular receptor, the publication reports: A larger number of public clonotypes was shared among persistent patients (under 3,000) than among newly diagnosed patients (more than 850). TRBV28, TRBJ1-2 and TRBJ2-5 were preferentially used in persistent disease, while TRBV20-1 and TRBJ2-1 were favored in newly diagnosed disease. The authors noted that the small sample size was a limitation that may lower accuracy. Persistent Graves' disease patients showed lower TCR Shannon entropy and fewer highly expanded clones than newly diagnosed patients, suggesting clonal expansion. The study examined only peripheral blood because the primary lesion, thyroid tissue, could not be accessed. Only the TCR beta chain was sequenced and analyzed.

The sample also formed part of further work on T cells in Graves' hyperthyroidism and ophthalmopathy. The other study reports the following: Stable Graves' hyperthyroidism was defined as the absence of progression to ophthalmopathy over 18 months of follow-up. Hyperthyroidism patients were aged 18 to 65 years and newly diagnosed, with disease duration of less than 2 months. Patients with uncontrolled infections, other autoimmune diseases, pregnancy or lactation were excluded. Clinical symptoms, serum thyroxine and TRAb, thyroid ultrasound, and orbital computed tomography formed the basis for the diagnoses. The first round of RT-PCR for the TCR CDR3 was performed with the HTBI primer set and the Qiagen OneStep RT-PCR kit. Most expanded thyroid clonotypes (frequency above 0.001) were also detected in blood, suggesting blood repertoires may reflect thyroid immune responses. Ophthalmopathy was separated from stable hyperthyroidism by a 13 V-J signature model, with about 88% sensitivity and around 81% specificity obtained in cross-validation and 80%/75% obtained in testing. In validation, progression to ophthalmopathy was predicted by the model with approximately 67% sensitivity and 72% to 85% specificity, a median of approximately 7.1 months before onset. TCR V-J signatures able to tell the groups apart were searched for in a discovery cohort of 90 to 100 patients, of whom roughly 42 had Graves' ophthalmopathy and about 60 had stable Graves' hyperthyroidism. Prospective prediction of ophthalmopathy was tested in an independent validation cohort consisting of roughly 19 hyperthyroidism patients and approximately 16 patients who later progressed to ophthalmopathy. The roughly 100 discovery patients were randomly split 7:3 into training and test sets. Thyroid tissue and blood T-cell repertoires from six Graves' hyperthyroidism patients were also compared in the study. After sampling, hyperthyroidism patients received methimazole starting at 30 mg daily, and ophthalmopathy patients received high-dose intravenous methylprednisolone. Libraries were constructed in a second round of multiplex PCR, after which size selection and purification were carried out. The libraries were sequenced on an Illumina HiSeq2000 using paired-end 100 bp reads. SOAPnuke was used to process the raw data, with reads discarded if the reads contained adapters or uncalled bases, had a mean Phred below 15, or lacked an exact constant-primer or identifier match. COPE v1.2.5 was used to merge high-quality paired reads, and clonotypes were defined as unique nucleotide sequences. MiTCR v1.1 was used to align the clonotypes against IMGT TRBV, TRBD and TRBJ reference segments. The analysis was restricted to V-J combinations with a frequency above 0.0001, which together covered about 99% of the repertoires. The TCS score was defined as F50 (clonal expansion) divided by E x V (chaos), with BLOSUM62-based TCRdist calculated between CDR3 peptides within each V-J. Welch's t-statistics and random forest reduced 500 to 650 V-J features to under 15, which were used in a naive Bayes classifier (R e1071). Sample size was not statistically predetermined, and investigators were not blinded to group allocation. The paper describes TCR Vbeta CDR3 sequencing of 135 peripheral blood samples, made up of 43 ophthalmopathy patients, roughly 75 hyperthyroidism patients and 17 progressor patients.

The chain is assembled from TRBV13 and TRBJ1-2; 5 matching bases give a weak D call of TRBD1. Sequencing was performed on peripheral blood mononuclear cells (PBMCs), taken at new diagnosis, from a patient treated with antithyroid drugs. The clonotype was recovered from a middle-aged woman with Graves disease. Donor details come from another sample of the same person, matched by shared clones. The CDR3 is CASSLAPQGGYGYTF. The DNA sequence is given as TGTGCCAGCAGCTTAGCTCCCCAGGGAGGCTATGGCTACACCTTC.